This T cell receptor (beta chain) comes out of a study of T cell repertoires in cytomegalovirus infection. Across the study: The public TCR beta signatures pointed to both CMV infection and matching HLA type.

The germline V gene encodes CDR1 MNHNS and CDR2 SASEGT. V lost 8 bases and J lost 0, with 17 bases in between. The CDR3 covers 16 residues. This clonotype appeared a few times. No antigen is known for it. MiXCR, applied by TCRdb to the reads, yields one record per CDR3 protein. This table has about 130,000 distinct CDR3 sequences, 30% to 40% appearing once. Sequences were derived from CD8+ T cells from cultured PBMCs, sampled from culture after CMV antigen stimulation. The V and J genes are TRBV6-1 and TRBJ1-3; D is uncertain. The TCR originated in a human donor in good health (CMV status not recorded). Some clones in this sample may be carry-over from other donors' samples. The CDR3 here is CASAFNMRGSGNTIYF. The CDR3 DNA reads as TGTGCCAGCGCGTTTAACATGCGAGGCTCTGGAAACACCATATATTTT.